The 21 T cell receptor beta chains below come from one sample, sequenced in a study of blood T cells in healthy people across ages. Primed by a sample-barcoded 5' primer and a J-beta primer mix, a second PCR proceeded for 7 to 11 cycles. MiXCR, applied by TCRdb to the 5' RACE reads, yields one record per CDR3 protein. This sample carries nearly 1 million distinct CDR3 sequences, roughly 51% of them seen once, and the ten largest clones take over 20%. Sequencing was carried out using blood. These receptors originate from a woman aged 60-75 years in good health.

Only a few counts were recorded for this clonotype. The V call is TRBV25-1, the J call TRBJ1-2; TRBD1 matches at 7 bases. Trimming removed 1 base from V and 7 bases from J; junction bases left unmatched: 9. Germline V gives CDR1 MGHDK, CDR2 SYGVNS. The CDR3 covers 15 residues. This chain's CDR3 is CASSEFLKGAGGYTF. The CDR3 region has the DNA TGTGCCAGCAGTGAATTTTTAAAGGGGGCCGGTGGCTACACCTTC.

The genes are TRBV7-3 and TRBJ2-1; D call uncertain. This CDR3 region has 12 residues. Trimming took 4 bases from V and 10 from J, leaving 11 bases between them. Germline CDR1 and CDR2: SGHTA and FQGTGA. CDR3 sequence reads: CASSWPGREQFF. The CDR3 DNA reads as TGTGCCAGCAGCTGGCCGGGTAGGGAGCAGTTCTTC.

This clonotype was counted between two and nine times. The chain uses TRBV12-3 or TRBV12-4 and TRBJ2-4, with a possible D match to TRBD1 (6 bases). V lost 5 bases and J 9 bases, leaving 14 bases between the germline ends. This CDR3 has 13 amino acids. CDR3 sequence: CASSRDNLGIQYF. In DNA, the CDR3 is TGTGCCAGCAGTCGGGACAACCTGGGCATTCAGTACTTC.

The chain uses TRBV4-2 and TRBJ2-7, with a weak D call TRBD1 (6 bases). V dropped 3 bases and J dropped 3 bases, with 18 bases sitting between them. The CDR3 is 16 amino acids. Germline V gives CDR1 LGHNA, CDR2 YNFKEQ. CDR3 coding DNA: TGTGCCAGCAGCCATAGACCCGGGACAACTATCTACGAGCAGTACTTC. Protein product: CASSHRPGTTIYEQYF.

The V and J genes are TRBV30 and TRBJ2-7, with a weak D call TRBD2 (5 bases). The CDR3 consists of 11 residues. V was cut by 5 bases and J by 3 bases, with 8 bases left in between. Per the germline V gene, CDR1 is GTSNPN and CDR2 is SVGIG (reference sequence). As DNA, the CDR3 is TGTGCCTGGGAACGGGACTACGAGCAGTACTTC. Translated, it gives CAWERDYEQYF.

This clonotype showed up just a few times. The chain carries TRBV10-2 and TRBJ1-5, with D maybe TRBD1 (6 bases). Germline assignment: CDR1 WSHSY and CDR2 SAAADI. The CDR3 loop spans 13 amino acids. The V end was cut by 6 bases, the J end by 4 bases, with 10 bases between. Here the CDR3 reads CASRDQGNQPQHF. The CDR3 coding sequence is TGCGCCAGCAGAGACCAGGGGAATCAGCCCCAGCATTTT.

The V and J genes are TRBV28 and TRBJ2-3, with 7 nucleotides matching TRBD2. The germline CDR1 and CDR2 sequences are MDHEN and SYDVKM. The CDR3 covers 17 residues. Trimming cost V 3 bases and J 0 bases; bases outside gene matches: 9. The chain's CDR3 is CASSFGEGPTSTDTQYF. The CDR3 DNA is TGTGCCAGCAGTTTTGGGGAGGGTCCAACTAGCACAGATACGCAGTATTTT.

The CDR3 bases are TGTGCCAGCAGGCAATTCGAAACTCCTGGCTACACCTTC. Its translation is CASRQFETPGYTF. The rearrangement uses TRBV6-6 and TRBJ1-2; D unclear. The CDR3 extends over 13 amino acids. CDR1 and CDR2 (germline): MNHNY, SVGAGI (reference sequence). The germline V and J ends were trimmed by 6 bases and 7 bases, with 15 bases remaining between them.

This clonotype was picked up a small number of times. This chain uses TRBV14 with TRBJ2-7; 12 bases are a match to TRBD2. Germline values: CDR1 SGHDN, CDR2 FVKESK. This CDR3 is built from 17 residues. The V segment lost 1 base and the J segment 3 bases; nucleotides outside the gene matches: 7. CDR3 protein: CASSQAGGLAGRYEQYF. The DNA of the CDR3 is TGTGCCAGCAGCCAAGCCGGAGGACTAGCGGGACGCTACGAGCAGTACTTC.

This clonotype was found a few times. One end of the junction varies from germline; a read error may be responsible. The rearrangement joins TRBV29-1 to TRBJ1-2, with D possibly being TRBD1 (6 bases). Germline V gives CDR1 SQVTM, CDR2 ANQGSEA. This CDR3 region has 11 residues. CDR3 loop: CSVEGGCGYTF. The CDR3 DNA reads TGCAGCGTCGAAGGGGGATGTGGCTACACCTTC. Variable domain in full (rest from reference TRBV29-1 and TRBJ1-2): SAVISQKPSRDICQRGTSLTIQCQVDSQVTMMFWYRQQPGQSLTLIATANQGSEATYESGFVIDKFPISRPNLTFSTLTVSNMSPEDSSIYLCSVEGGCGYTFGSGTRLTVV.

The chain links TRBV29-1 to TRBJ2-4; 15 bases are a match to TRBD2. The CDR3 spans 16 residues. With 6 bases clipped from V and 8 bases from J, the junction kept 11 bases outside the gene matches. Germline CDR1 and CDR2: SQVTM and ANQGSEA. The CDR3 sequence: CSVGGLAGGSLDIQYF. In nucleotides, the CDR3 is TGCAGCGTGGGGGGACTAGCGGGAGGTTCGTTGGACATTCAGTACTTC.

This clonotype was counted at least ten times. This rearrangement joins TRBV10-1 to TRBJ2-3, with D possibly matching TRBD1 (6 bases). The length of the CDR3 is 12 residues. Trimming cost V 6 bases and J 5 bases, with 9 bases left between them. The V gene's germline CDR1 is WNHNN and CDR2 SYGVQD (reference sequence). Written as DNA, the CDR3 is TGCGCCAGCAGCAGAGGGGGAGATACGCAGTATTTT. This gives the protein CASSRGGDTQYF.

This clonotype was found a few times. This rearrangement joins TRBV12-3 or TRBV12-4 to TRBJ1-2, with 7 positions matching TRBD1. The CDR3 covers 15 residues. V was pared by 5 bases and J by 7 bases, with 13 bases of the junction left unmatched. CDR3 residues: CASSIRQGTAAGYTF. The CDR3 DNA sequence: TGTGCCAGCAGTATAAGACAGGGAACAGCGGCTGGCTACACCTTC.

The V and J genes are TRBV7-9 and TRBJ2-7; perhaps D is TRBD1 or TRBD2 (5 bases each). The CDR3 is 14 amino acids. The germline V gene encodes CDR1 SEHNR and CDR2 FQNEAQ (reference sequence). V dropped 5 bases and J dropped 0 bases, with 11 bases sitting between them. The CDR3 DNA reads TGTGCCAGCAGCCCCGGGGACGTCTCCTACGAGCAGTACTTC. It yields the protein CASSPGDVSYEQYF.

The CDR3 region has the DNA TGTGCCAGCAGATACAAGCCGGGACAGGGTTCATCCTACGAGCAGTACTTC. It yields the protein CASRYKPGQGSSYEQYF. This chain uses TRBV27 with TRBJ2-7; 9 bases fit TRBD1. The length of the CDR3 is 17 residues. The V gene end was trimmed by 6 bases and the J gene end by 1 base; junction bases not matched to a gene: 13. CDR1 is MNHEY and CDR2 is SMNVEV in the germline V gene (reference sequence).

The V call is TRBV6-6, the J call TRBJ2-5; TRBD2 agrees at 9 bases. Trimming cost V 0 bases and J 11 bases; bases outside gene matches: 13. This CDR3 is built from 16 residues. CDR1 and CDR2 from the germline V gene are MNHNY and SVGAGI (reference sequence). The CDR3: CASSYSLAGGPNEQYF. For the CDR3, the DNA is TGTGCCAGCAGTTACTCGTTGGCGGGAGGGCCGAATGAGCAGTACTTC.

J is TRBJ2-3 and V is TRBV20-1, with 7 bases identical to TRBD2. CDR1 and CDR2 from the germline V gene are DFQATT and SNEGSKA (reference sequence). J was trimmed by 3 bases and V by 4 bases; bases with no gene match: 13. The CDR3 extends over 16 amino acids. The CDR3 reads CSATAGTKVRTDTQYF. The CDR3 DNA sequence: TGCAGTGCTACCGCCGGGACTAAGGTTCGGACAGATACGCAGTATTTT.

The V call is TRBV6-6, the J call TRBJ2-1; 9 bases are a match to TRBD2. The CDR3 loop spans 15 amino acids. The trim removed 6 bases at V and 12 bases at J, leaving 15 bases unmatched. Germline CDR1 is MNHNY and CDR2 is SVGAGI (reference sequence). The CDR3 is CASSQGRREGRRQFF. The CDR3 region has the DNA TGTGCCAGCAGCCAAGGTAGGCGGGAGGGTCGACGGCAGTTCTTC.

This clonotype occurred a few times. The chain combines TRBV29-1 with TRBJ2-7; the D is unclear. The V gene lost 0 bases and the J gene lost 4 bases, with 16 bases spanning the gap. This CDR3 spans 15 amino acids. Germline CDR1 SQVTM, CDR2 ANQGSEA. DNA for the CDR3: TGCAGCGTTGAAGATCGTAAGCGTCGTCCTTACGAGCAGTACTTC. The encoded protein is CSVEDRKRRPYEQYF.

The chain recombines TRBV12-5 with TRBJ1-2; the match to TRBD1 covers 7 bases. J gave up 7 bases and V 4 bases, and 6 bases lay outside the gene matches. Per germline, CDR1 LGHNT and CDR2 FRNRAP. The length of the CDR3 is 13 residues. The CDR3 sequence is CASGSPGQLGYTF. In nucleotides, the CDR3 is TGTGCTAGTGGTTCGCCGGGACAGCTTGGCTACACCTTC.

This clonotype was recorded a few times. This chain links TRBV2 with TRBJ2-3; 7 nucleotides align to TRBD1. Trimming took 7 bases from V and 13 from J; bases not matched to a gene: 17. Germline V gene sequence: CDR1 SNHLY, CDR2 FYNNEI. The CDR3 has 14 residues. CDR3 DNA sequence: TGTGCCAGCAACCCGGGACAGAAGGCGCAGCAGGAGTATTTT. Its protein is CASNPGQKAQQEYF.